This TCR beta chain derives from a study of T cells in Graves' hyperthyroidism and ophthalmopathy. This clonotype was detected a few times. Using RNA transcripts as the source, TCR beta CDR3 regions were amplified. Using the HTBI primer set, a first-round RT-PCR was run on the TCR CDR3. TCRdb re-called the multiplex PCR reads with MiXCR, one entry per CDR3 protein. The table has around 600,000 distinct CDR3 sequences, 45% seen once. CDR1 SEHNR and CDR2 FQNEAQ come from the germline V gene (reference sequence). The germline V and J ends were trimmed by 5 bases and 8 bases, with 15 bases remaining between them. The CDR3 is made up of 13 amino acids.

The clonotype originates from an adult man with Graves' disease, either hyperthyroidism or ophthalmopathy (not recorded which). Sequenced input: peripheral blood or thyroid tissue (not recorded which). This chain connects TRBV7-9 to TRBJ1-2; D perhaps matches TRBD1 (5 bases). The DNA for the CDR3 is TGTGCCAGCAGCCACGGGGACCTAGCCGGCTACACCTTC. This codes for CASSHGDLAGYTF.